This T cell receptor (beta chain) was retrieved from a study of regulatory T cells in long-lasting Graves disease (dated by TCRdb to the early 2020s). A note on the overall study: Antithyroid drugs had been taken for less than 3 months by newly diagnosed Graves' disease patients. Peripheral blood TCR sequencing and RNA sequencing compared persistent Graves' disease patients with newly diagnosed Graves' disease patients. The study was registered as a clinical trial and conducted in China. A total of around 35 samples underwent TCR sequencing: about 13 from persistent and about 20 from newly diagnosed Graves' disease patients.

The paper's findings and limits, for the study overall: TRBV28, TRBJ1-2 and TRBJ2-5 were preferentially used in persistent disease, while TRBV20-1 and TRBJ2-1 were favored in newly diagnosed disease. As a limitation, the authors acknowledged that the small sample size may reduce accuracy. The study examined only peripheral blood because the primary lesion, thyroid tissue, could not be accessed. Sequencing and analysis were limited to the TCR beta chain. A larger number of public clonotypes was shared among persistent patients (around 2,500) than among newly diagnosed patients (about 990). Persistent Graves' disease patients showed lower TCR Shannon entropy and fewer highly expanded clones than newly diagnosed patients, suggesting clonal expansion.

Library prep was done by multiplex PCR. Sequencing instrument: Illumina HiSeq 4000. To build TCR beta libraries, CDR3 regions were amplified by Arm-PCR using iRepertoire HTBI primers. Gel purification was performed on PCR products prior to sequencing. Per the authors' processing: Gene usage analysis of CDR3 amino acid clonotypes used the 62 TRBV and fewer than 15 TRBJ segments found across samples. COPE and FqMerger were used to merge the filtered high-quality paired reads into contigs. BLAST was used to align contigs to the IMGT TRBV, TRBD and TRBJ reference genes, and CDR3 was defined following IMGT. Any clonotype with a frequency above 0.1% was counted as a highly expanded clone. Shannon entropy served as the measure of repertoire diversity, while the Gini coefficient captured V-J evenness. Public clonotypes were defined as clonotypes shared by more than one individual. TCRdb took the public reads, trimmed them with fastp at Q25, ran MiXCR for clone calling and kept in-frame beta chains. All rows with the same CDR3 protein become a single entry with the most common DNA and genes. The V and J calls follow TCRdb's processing rather than the paper's. Present in this sample are some 400,000 distinct CDR3 sequences, around 14% of which were seen just once. The leading ten clones occupy roughly a sixth of the sample.

There are 16 amino acids in the CDR3, from cysteine to phenylalanine inclusive. The sequence is cut down to CDR3 DNA, 48 bases in frame from base 1. Relative to germline, V is missing 4 bases and J is missing 8 bases, with 9 bases of the junction outside any gene match. CDR1 MDHEN and CDR2 SYDVKM are derived from the germline V gene. Taken with the paper, the label for time point translates to: newly diagnosed GD, antithyroid drugs for less than 3 months. For both TCR sequencing and RNA sequencing, RNA was extracted from PBMCs in TRIzol. Graves' disease was diagnosed according to American Thyroid Association guidelines. Patients were recruited from an endocrinology department in Xi'an, China. Each patient gave approximately 8.8 milliliters of peripheral blood, collected in an EDTA anticoagulant tube. Ficoll Paque Plus density gradient separation was used to isolate PBMCs, and no further T cell sorting was done. An Agilent 2100 Bioanalyzer and agarose gel were used to check RNA quality, and a NanoDrop 2000 was used to measure RNA concentration.

A note on this clonotype: The target of this receptor is not known. No base-level quality is on record; no much larger clone is a single base apart.

The same sample was also studied in work on T cells in Graves' hyperthyroidism and ophthalmopathy. As noted in the second study: Stable Graves' hyperthyroidism was defined as no progression to ophthalmopathy during 18 months of follow-up. Hyperthyroidism patients were newly diagnosed, with disease duration under 2 months, and aged 18 to 65 years. Patients with uncontrolled infections, other autoimmune diseases, pregnancy or lactation were excluded. Diagnoses were established on the basis of clinical symptoms, serum thyroxine and TRAb, thyroid ultrasound, and orbital computed tomography. For the first round of RT-PCR on the TCR CDR3, the HTBI primer set was used together with the Qiagen OneStep RT-PCR kit. Most expanded thyroid clonotypes (frequency above 0.001) were also found in blood, which suggests that blood repertoires may mirror thyroid immune responses. A model built on a 13 V-J signature distinguished ophthalmopathy from stable hyperthyroidism, reaching 85% to 90% sensitivity and 81.08% specificity in cross-validation and 80%/75% in testing. In validation, progression to ophthalmopathy was predicted by the model with 70.59% sensitivity and roughly 76% specificity, a median of roughly 6.4 months before onset. To identify distinguishing TCR V-J signatures, a discovery cohort of around 100 patients was used, comprising roughly 45 with Graves' ophthalmopathy and 57 with stable Graves' hyperthyroidism. An independent validation cohort of 18 to 20 hyperthyroidism patients and approximately 16 patients who later progressed to ophthalmopathy tested prospective prediction of ophthalmopathy. The roughly 90 discovery patients were divided at random into training and test sets in a 7:3 ratio. Thyroid tissue and blood T-cell repertoires from several Graves' hyperthyroidism patients were also compared in the study. Following sampling, methimazole starting at 30 mg daily was given to hyperthyroidism patients, and high-dose intravenous methylprednisolone was given to ophthalmopathy patients. Libraries were constructed in a second round of multiplex PCR, after which size selection and purification were carried out. Sequencing of the libraries was done on an Illumina HiSeq2000 using paired-end 100 bp reads. SOAPnuke was used to process the raw data, with reads discarded if the reads contained adapters or uncalled bases, had a mean Phred below 15, or lacked an exact constant-primer or identifier match. COPE v1.2.5 was used to merge high-quality paired reads, and clonotypes were defined as unique nucleotide sequences. Clonotypes were aligned to IMGT TRBV, TRBD and TRBJ reference segments using MiTCR v1.1. Analysis was restricted to V-J combinations with a frequency above 0.0001, which covered roughly 99% of repertoires. A TCS score was defined as the ratio between F50 (clonal expansion) and ExV (chaos), using BLOSUM62-based TCRdist between CDR3 peptides within each V-J. Welch's t-statistics and random forest reduced roughly 500 V-J features to about 13, which were used in a naive Bayes classifier (R e1071). Sample size was not statistically predetermined, and blinding of investigators to group allocation was not performed. According to the paper, TCR Vbeta CDR3 sequencing was carried out on around 140 peripheral blood samples, which came from more than 40 ophthalmopathy, roughly 75 hyperthyroidism and about 17 progressor patients.

The receptor was isolated from a woman aged 25-40 years with Graves disease. Donor details come from another sample of the same person, matched by shared clones. The chain is encoded by TRBV28 joined to TRBJ1-6; 9 middle bases align to TRBD1. Source: peripheral blood mononuclear cells (PBMCs), taken at new diagnosis, from a patient treated with antithyroid drugs. The CDR3 region reads CASSSHQGQGYSPLHF. The DNA sequence reads TGTGCCAGCAGTTCCCACCAGGGACAGGGTTATTCACCCCTCCACTTT.